This T cell receptor (beta chain) was identified in a study of cytomegalovirus exposure and HLA in healthy donors. Study details: Genotyping of under 500 donors showed that about 84% belonged to the Caucasian-associated ancestry cluster.

Comments on this clone: Its antigen is unidentified.

The V gene's germline CDR1 is GTSNPN and CDR2 SVGIG (reference sequence). The V gene lost 5 bases and the J gene lost 0 bases, with 7 bases spanning the gap. The CDR3 has 12 residues. Findings of the study overall: A list of 150 to 200 TCR beta chains associated with cytomegalovirus was given. Upon later analysis, HLA-associated TCR beta chains proved more clonally expanded than other, equally common chains. In all likelihood, a cluster of highly shared sequence variants was a sequencing artifact.

PCR used 60 Vbeta primers and 13 Jbeta primers. Some clones are missing from TCRdb's copy, which holds only in-frame ones; the method was immunoSEQ multiplex PCR. This sample carries 70,000 to 90,000 clones, about 69% of them seen once, and the ten largest clones take roughly 4.2%. Sample: PBMCs. This chain uses TRBV30 with TRBJ1-2; no clear D. The receptor comes from a man aged 60 to 75 in good health and CMV-seronegative. The CDR3 sequence: CAWAVANYGYTF. The DNA of the CDR3 is TGTGCCTGGGCGGTGGCTAACTATGGCTACACCTTC.